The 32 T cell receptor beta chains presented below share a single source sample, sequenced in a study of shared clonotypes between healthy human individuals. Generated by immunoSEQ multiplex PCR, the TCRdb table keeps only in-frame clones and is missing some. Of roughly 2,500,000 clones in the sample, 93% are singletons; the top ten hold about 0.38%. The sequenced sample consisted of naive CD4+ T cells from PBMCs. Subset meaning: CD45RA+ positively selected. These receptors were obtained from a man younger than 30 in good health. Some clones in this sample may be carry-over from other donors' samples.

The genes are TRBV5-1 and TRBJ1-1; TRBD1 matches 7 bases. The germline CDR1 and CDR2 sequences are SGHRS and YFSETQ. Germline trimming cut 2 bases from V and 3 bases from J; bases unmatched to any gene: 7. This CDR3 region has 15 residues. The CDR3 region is CASSFSTGADTEAFF. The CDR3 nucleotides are TGCGCCAGCAGCTTCAGCACAGGGGCTGACACTGAAGCTTTCTTT.

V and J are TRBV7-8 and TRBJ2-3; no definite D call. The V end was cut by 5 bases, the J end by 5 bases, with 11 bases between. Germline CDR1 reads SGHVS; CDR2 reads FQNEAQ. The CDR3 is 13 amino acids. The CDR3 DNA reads TGTGCCAGCAGCACTGGTATTCTAGATACGCAGTATTTT. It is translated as CASSTGILDTQYF.

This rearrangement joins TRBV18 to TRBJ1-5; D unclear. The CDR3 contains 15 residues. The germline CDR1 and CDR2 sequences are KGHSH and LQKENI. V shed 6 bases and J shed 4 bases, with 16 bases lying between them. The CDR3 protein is CASSSMAAPNQPQHF. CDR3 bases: TGTGCCAGCTCCTCCATGGCAGCCCCTAATCAGCCCCAGCATTTT.

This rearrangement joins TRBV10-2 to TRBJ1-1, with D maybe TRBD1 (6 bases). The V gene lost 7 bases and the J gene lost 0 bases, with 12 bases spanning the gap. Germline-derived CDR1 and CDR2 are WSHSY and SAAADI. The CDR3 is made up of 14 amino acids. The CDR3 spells CASIPGGLNTEAFF. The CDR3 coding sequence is TGCGCCAGCATTCCTGGGGGCCTGAACACTGAAGCTTTCTTT.

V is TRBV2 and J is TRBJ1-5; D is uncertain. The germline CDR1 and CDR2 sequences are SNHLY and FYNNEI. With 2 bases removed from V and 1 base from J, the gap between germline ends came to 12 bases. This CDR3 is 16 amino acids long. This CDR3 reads CASSEQLGRSNQPQHF. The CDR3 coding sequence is TGTGCCAGCAGTGAACAGCTCGGTCGGAGCAATCAGCCCCAGCATTTT.

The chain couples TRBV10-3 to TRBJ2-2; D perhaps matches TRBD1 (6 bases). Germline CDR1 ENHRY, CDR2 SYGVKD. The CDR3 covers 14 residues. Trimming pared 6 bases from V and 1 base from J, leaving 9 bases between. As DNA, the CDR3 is TGTGCCATCAGCTTGACAGGGAACACCGGGGAGCTGTTTTTT. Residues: CAISLTGNTGELFF.

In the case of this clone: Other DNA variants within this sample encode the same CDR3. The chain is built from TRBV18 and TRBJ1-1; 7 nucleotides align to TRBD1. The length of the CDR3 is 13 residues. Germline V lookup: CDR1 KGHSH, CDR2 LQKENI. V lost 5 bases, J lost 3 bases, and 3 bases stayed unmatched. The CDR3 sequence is CASSSRGDTEAFF. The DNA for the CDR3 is TGTGCCAGCTCATCCAGGGGGGACACTGAAGCTTTCTTT.

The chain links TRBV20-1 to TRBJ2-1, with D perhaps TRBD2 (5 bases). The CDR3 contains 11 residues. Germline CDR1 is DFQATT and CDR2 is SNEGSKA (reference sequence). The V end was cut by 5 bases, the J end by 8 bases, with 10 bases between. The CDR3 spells CSAGREDEQFF. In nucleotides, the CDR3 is TGCAGTGCTGGGAGAGAGGATGAGCAGTTCTTC.

The CDR3 loop reads CASSLILAGTTGELFF. DNA for the CDR3: TGTGCCAGCAGCTTAATCCTAGCGGGGACCACCGGGGAGCTGTTTTTT. This chain links TRBV11-2 with TRBJ2-2; TRBD2 matches at 9 bases. This CDR3 is 16 amino acids long. After removal of 2 bases from V and 4 bases from J, the junction contained 5 bases not matched to a gene. Germline CDR1 SGHAT, CDR2 FQNNGV.

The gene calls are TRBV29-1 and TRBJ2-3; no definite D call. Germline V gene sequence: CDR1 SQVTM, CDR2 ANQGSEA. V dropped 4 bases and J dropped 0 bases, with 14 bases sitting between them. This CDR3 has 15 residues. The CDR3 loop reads CSVVGPLTSTDTQYF. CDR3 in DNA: TGCAGCGTTGTTGGTCCTTTAACTAGCACAGATACGCAGTATTTT.

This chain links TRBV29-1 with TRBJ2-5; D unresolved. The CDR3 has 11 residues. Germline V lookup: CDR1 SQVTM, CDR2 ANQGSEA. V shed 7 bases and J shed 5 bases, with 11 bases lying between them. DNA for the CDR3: TGCAGCGCCACACGGCTGGAGACCCAGTACTTC. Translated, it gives CSATRLETQYF.

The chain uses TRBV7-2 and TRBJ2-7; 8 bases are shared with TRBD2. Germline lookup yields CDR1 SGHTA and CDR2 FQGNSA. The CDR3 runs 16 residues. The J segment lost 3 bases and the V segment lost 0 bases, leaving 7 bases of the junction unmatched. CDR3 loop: CASSLAPGLGGYEQYF. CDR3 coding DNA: TGTGCCAGCAGCTTAGCCCCGGGACTAGGGGGCTACGAGCAGTACTTC.

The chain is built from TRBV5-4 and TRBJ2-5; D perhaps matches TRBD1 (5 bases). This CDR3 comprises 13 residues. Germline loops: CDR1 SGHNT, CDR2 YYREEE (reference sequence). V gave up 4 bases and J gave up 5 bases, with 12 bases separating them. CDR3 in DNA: TGTGCCAGCAGCAGAGACAGAACGGAGACCCAGTACTTC. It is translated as CASSRDRTETQYF.

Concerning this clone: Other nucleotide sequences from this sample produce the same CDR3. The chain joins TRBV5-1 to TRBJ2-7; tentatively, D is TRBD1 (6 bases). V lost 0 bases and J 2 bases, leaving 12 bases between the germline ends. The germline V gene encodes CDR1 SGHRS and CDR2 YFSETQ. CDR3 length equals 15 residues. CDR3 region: CASSLAGQGTYEQYF. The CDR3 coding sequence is TGCGCCAGCAGCTTGGCCGGTCAGGGGACCTACGAGCAGTACTTC.

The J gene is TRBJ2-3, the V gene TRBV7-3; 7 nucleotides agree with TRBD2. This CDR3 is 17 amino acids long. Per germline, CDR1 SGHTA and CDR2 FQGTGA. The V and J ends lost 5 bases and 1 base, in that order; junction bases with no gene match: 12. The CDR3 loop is CASSPRPSGVRTDTQYF. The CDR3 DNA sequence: TGTGCCAGCAGCCCCCGACCCAGCGGGGTTCGCACAGATACGCAGTATTTT.

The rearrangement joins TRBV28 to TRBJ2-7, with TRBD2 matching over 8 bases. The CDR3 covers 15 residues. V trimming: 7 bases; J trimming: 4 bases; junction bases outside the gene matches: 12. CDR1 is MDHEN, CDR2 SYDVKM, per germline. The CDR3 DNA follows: TGTGCCAGCACCCCCGAATCAGCGGGAGTGTACGAGCAGTACTTC. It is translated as CASTPESAGVYEQYF.

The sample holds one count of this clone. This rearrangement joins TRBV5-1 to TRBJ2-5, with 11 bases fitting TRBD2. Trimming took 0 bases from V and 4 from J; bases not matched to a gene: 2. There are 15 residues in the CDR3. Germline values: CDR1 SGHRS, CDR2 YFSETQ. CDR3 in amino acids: CASSLELAGVETQYF. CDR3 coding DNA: TGCGCCAGCAGCTTGGAACTAGCGGGGGTAGAGACCCAGTACTTC.

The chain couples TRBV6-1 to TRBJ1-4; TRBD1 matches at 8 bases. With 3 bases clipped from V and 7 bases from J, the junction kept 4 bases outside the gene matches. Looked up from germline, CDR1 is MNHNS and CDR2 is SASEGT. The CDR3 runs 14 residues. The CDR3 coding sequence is TGTGCCAGCAGTGAGGACAGGGTGACTGAAAAACTGTTTTTT. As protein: CASSEDRVTEKLFF.

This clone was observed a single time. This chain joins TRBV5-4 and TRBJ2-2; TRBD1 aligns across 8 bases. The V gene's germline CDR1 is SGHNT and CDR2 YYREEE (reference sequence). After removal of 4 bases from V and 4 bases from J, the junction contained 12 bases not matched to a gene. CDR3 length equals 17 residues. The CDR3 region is CASSRGTGGFGTGELFF. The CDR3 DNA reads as TGTGCCAGCAGCCGAGGGACAGGAGGGTTTGGCACCGGGGAGCTGTTTTTT.

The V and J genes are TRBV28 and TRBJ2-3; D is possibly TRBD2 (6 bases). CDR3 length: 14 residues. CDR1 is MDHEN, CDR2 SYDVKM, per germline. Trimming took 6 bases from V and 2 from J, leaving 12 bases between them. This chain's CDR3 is CASRGRPVTDTQYF. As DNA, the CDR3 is TGTGCCAGCAGAGGGAGGCCGGTCACAGATACGCAGTATTTT.

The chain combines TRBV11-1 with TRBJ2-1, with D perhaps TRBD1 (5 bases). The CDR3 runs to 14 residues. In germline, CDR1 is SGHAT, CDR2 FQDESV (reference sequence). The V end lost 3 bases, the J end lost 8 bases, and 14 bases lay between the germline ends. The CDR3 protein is CASSLGPARDEQFF. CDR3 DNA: TGTGCCAGCAGCTTGGGGCCGGCTAGGGATGAGCAGTTCTTC.

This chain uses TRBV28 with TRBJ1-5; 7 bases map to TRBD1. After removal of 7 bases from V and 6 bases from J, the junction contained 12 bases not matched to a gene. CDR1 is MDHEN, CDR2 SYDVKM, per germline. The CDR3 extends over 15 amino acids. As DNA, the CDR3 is TGTGCCAGCACCCCGTTGACAGGGTTTTTTCAGCCCCAGCATTTT. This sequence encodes CASTPLTGFFQPQHF.

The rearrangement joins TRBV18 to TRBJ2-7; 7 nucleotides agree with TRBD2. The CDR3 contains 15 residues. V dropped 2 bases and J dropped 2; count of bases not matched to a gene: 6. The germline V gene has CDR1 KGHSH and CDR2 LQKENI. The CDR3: CASSPTAGDAYEQYF. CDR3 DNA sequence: TGTGCCAGCTCACCAACCGCGGGAGACGCCTACGAGCAGTACTTC.

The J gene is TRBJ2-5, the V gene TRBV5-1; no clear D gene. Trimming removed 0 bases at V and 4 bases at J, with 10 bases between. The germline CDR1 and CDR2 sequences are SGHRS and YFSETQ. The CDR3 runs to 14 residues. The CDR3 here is CASSLGVDVETQYF. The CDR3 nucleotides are TGCGCCAGCAGCTTGGGAGTCGACGTAGAGACCCAGTACTTC.

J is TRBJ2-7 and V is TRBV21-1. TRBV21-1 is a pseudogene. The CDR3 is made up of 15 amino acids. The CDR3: CASSRVMGRIYEQYF. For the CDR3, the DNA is TGTGCCAGCAGCAGGGTTATGGGACGGATCTACGAGCAGTACTTC.

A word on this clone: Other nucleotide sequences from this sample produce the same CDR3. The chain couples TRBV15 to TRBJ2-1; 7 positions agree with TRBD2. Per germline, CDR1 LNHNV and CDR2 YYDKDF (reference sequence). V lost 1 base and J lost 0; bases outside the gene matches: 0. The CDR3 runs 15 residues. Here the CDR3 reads CATSRGGSSYNEQFF. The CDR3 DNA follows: TGTGCCACCAGCAGAGGCGGGAGCTCCTACAATGAGCAGTTCTTC.

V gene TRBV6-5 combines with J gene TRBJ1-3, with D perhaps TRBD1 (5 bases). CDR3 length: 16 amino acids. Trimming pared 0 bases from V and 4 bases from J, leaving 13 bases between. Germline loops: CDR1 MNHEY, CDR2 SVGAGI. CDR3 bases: TGTGCCAGCAGTTACTCGGGGACCATTATCGGAAACACCATATATTTT. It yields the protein CASSYSGTIIGNTIYF.

The CDR3 DNA sequence: TGCGCCAGCAGCTTGGTTCCAGCAACTAACACTGAAGCTTTCTTT. Protein product: CASSLVPATNTEAFF. The genes are TRBV5-1 and TRBJ1-1, with unresolved D. This CDR3 is built from 15 residues. The ends were cut back, 0 bases at V and 2 bases at J, with 11 bases in the middle. CDR1 is SGHRS, CDR2 YFSETQ, per germline.

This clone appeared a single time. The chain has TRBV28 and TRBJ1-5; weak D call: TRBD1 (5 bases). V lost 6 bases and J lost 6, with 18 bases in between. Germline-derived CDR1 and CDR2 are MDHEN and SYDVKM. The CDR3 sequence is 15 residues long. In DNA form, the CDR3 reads TGTGCCAGCAGGGCCCCGGGGGGGTTAAGTCAGCCCCAGCATTTT. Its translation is CASRAPGGLSQPQHF.

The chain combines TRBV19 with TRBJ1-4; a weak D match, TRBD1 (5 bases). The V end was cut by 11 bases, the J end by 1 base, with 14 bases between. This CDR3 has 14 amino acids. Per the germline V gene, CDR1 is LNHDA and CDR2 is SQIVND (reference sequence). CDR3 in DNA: TGTGCCTCCAAGGACGGGGGAACTAATGAAAAACTGTTTTTT. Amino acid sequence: CASKDGGTNEKLFF.

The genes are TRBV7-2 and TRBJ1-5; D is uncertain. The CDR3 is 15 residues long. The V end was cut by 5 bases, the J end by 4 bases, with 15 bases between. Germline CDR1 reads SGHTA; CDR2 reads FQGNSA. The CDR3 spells CASSPGEAVNQPQHF. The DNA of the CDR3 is TGTGCCAGCAGCCCCGGAGAGGCAGTTAATCAGCCCCAGCATTTT.

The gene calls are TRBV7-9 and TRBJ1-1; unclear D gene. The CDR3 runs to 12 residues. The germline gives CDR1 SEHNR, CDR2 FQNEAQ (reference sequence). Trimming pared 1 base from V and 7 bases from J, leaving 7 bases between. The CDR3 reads CASSLVQLEAFF. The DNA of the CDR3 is TGTGCCAGCAGCTTAGTTCAGCTTGAAGCTTTCTTT.